Below are 21 T cell receptor beta chains sequenced from a single sample in a study of blood T cell repertoires in COVID-19. Here immunoSEQ multiplex PCR was the method, and the copy in TCRdb shows in-frame clones only, minus some. The sample contains about 300,000 clones, about 90% of which appear only once. What was sequenced was peripheral blood. The source of these receptors is a woman under 40 with COVID-19, enrolled during active disease.

The chain uses TRBV5-4 and TRBJ1-4, with TRBD1 matching over 11 bases. CDR3 length: 15 residues. CDR1 and CDR2 (germline): SGHNT, YYREEE (reference sequence). V dropped 4 bases and J dropped 7; count of bases not matched to a gene: 6. The CDR3 reads CASSRGQGAVEKLFF. CDR3 bases: TGTGCCAGCAGCCGTGGACAGGGGGCGGTTGAAAAACTGTTTTTT.

The V call is TRBV10-2, the J call TRBJ1-1, with D possibly TRBD1 on 5 matching bases. Germline loops: CDR1 WSHSY, CDR2 SAAADI. Trimming shortened V by 6 bases and J by 3 bases, and 8 bases separated the two germline ends. This CDR3 has 12 amino acids. CDR3 in amino acids: CASRGADTEAFF. CDR3 DNA sequence: TGCGCCAGCAGAGGGGCCGACACTGAAGCTTTCTTT.

The CDR3 coding sequence is TGTGCCAGCAGCTCCGGTGCAAACACCGGGGAGCTGTTTTTT. Encoded protein: CASSSGANTGELFF. V is TRBV7-9 and J is TRBJ2-2; no clear D gene. The V and J ends lost 4 bases and 2 bases respectively, with 8 bases between them. The CDR3 has 14 residues. The germline gives CDR1 SEHNR, CDR2 FQNEAQ (reference sequence).

This clone was counted once. The CDR3 here is CASTIGGGVDSGNTIYF. CDR3 nucleotide sequence: TGTGCCAGCACCATTGGAGGGGGGGTCGACTCTGGAAACACCATATATTTT. This chain uses TRBV7-6 with TRBJ1-3; TRBD1 might be the D (6 bases). The CDR3 is 17 amino acids. Per germline, CDR1 SGHVS and CDR2 FNYEAQ. V was pared by 7 bases and J by 0 bases, with 19 bases between.

This chain connects TRBV3-1 (or the pseudogene TRBV3-2) to TRBJ2-5, with 9 bases fitting TRBD1. This CDR3 region has 15 residues. The V gene end was trimmed by 4 bases and the J gene end by 6 bases; junction bases not matched to a gene: 9. Germline V gene data show CDR1 as LGHDT and CDR2 as YNNKEL (reference sequence). CDR3: CASSPRGTGRQTQYF. The CDR3, as DNA: TGTGCCAGCAGCCCAAGAGGGACAGGGAGGCAGACCCAGTACTTC.

J is TRBJ2-3 and V is TRBV5-4; D gene unclear. Germline V gene data show CDR1 as SGHNT and CDR2 as YYREEE (reference sequence). With 4 bases removed from V and 2 bases from J, the gap between germline ends came to 8 bases. The CDR3 runs 13 residues. The CDR3 sequence: CASSPGYTDTQYF. The CDR3 DNA is TGTGCCAGCAGCCCGGGTTACACAGATACGCAGTATTTT.

The rearrangement uses TRBV19 and TRBJ2-3, with D possibly matching TRBD2 (5 bases). CDR1 and CDR2 from the germline V gene are LNHDA and SQIVND (reference sequence). The V end lost 7 bases, the J end lost 0 bases, and 17 bases lay between the germline ends. The CDR3 totals 16 residues. In nucleotides, the CDR3 is TGTGCCAGTACCCGGTTTGGGCGGACTAGCACAGATACGCAGTATTTT. Protein: CASTRFGRTSTDTQYF.

J is TRBJ2-1 and V is TRBV13, with D hard to call. The CDR3 has 17 amino acids. Germline CDR1 reads PRHDT; CDR2 reads FYEKMQ (reference sequence). Trimming stripped 1 base from V and 0 bases from J, with 13 bases between. Here the CDR3 reads CASSLVVSPSSYNEQFF. The CDR3, as DNA: TGTGCCAGCAGCTTAGTCGTTAGCCCAAGCTCCTACAATGAGCAGTTCTTC.

This chain connects TRBV3-1 (or the pseudogene TRBV3-2) to TRBJ2-3, with TRBD2 identical over 8 bases. From germline, CDR1 is LGHDT and CDR2 YNNKEL (reference sequence). V was clipped by 1 base and J by 0 bases; unmatched bases: 24. The length of the CDR3 is 23 residues. The CDR3 DNA follows: TGTGCCAGCAGCCAAGGCGGAATCAGGGGACTAGTGGGGGGATATCCTAGCACAGATACGCAGTATTTT. Its translation: CASSQGGIRGLVGGYPSTDTQYF.

The chain joins TRBV28 to TRBJ1-5, with TRBD1 identical over 10 bases. V was pared by 4 bases and J by 5 bases, with 2 bases of the junction left unmatched. The CDR3 loop spans 14 amino acids. Germline CDR1 MDHEN, CDR2 SYDVKM. Written as DNA, the CDR3 is TGTGCCAGCAGTTATGGACAGGGGGATCAGCCCCAGCATTTT. It yields the protein CASSYGQGDQPQHF.

This chain joins TRBV24-1 and TRBJ1-1; the D gene is possibly TRBD1 (5 bases). The CDR3 loop spans 13 amino acids. V dropped 3 bases and J dropped 5 bases, with 9 bases sitting between them. Germline V lookup: CDR1 KGHDR, CDR2 SFDVKD. CDR3: CATSDVRGTEAFF. DNA for the CDR3: TGTGCCACCAGTGATGTTCGGGGGACTGAAGCTTTCTTT.

V gene TRBV5-1 combines with J gene TRBJ2-7; TRBD1 aligns across 9 bases. The CDR3 is 16 amino acids. V shed 3 bases and J 3 bases; nucleotides not matched to a gene: 10. Germline loops: CDR1 SGHRS, CDR2 YFSETQ. CDR3 bases: TGCGCCAGCAGCTCCGGCCGAGGGACAGGGATCTACGAGCAGTACGTC. It specifies CASSSGRGTGIYEQYV.

The chain is built from TRBV29-1 and TRBJ1-2, with 11 bases fitting TRBD1. The CDR3 covers 14 residues. V trimming: 4 bases; J trimming: 3 bases; junction bases outside the gene matches: 4. CDR1 and CDR2 (germline): SQVTM, ANQGSEA. The CDR3: CSVGTGGADYGYTF. CDR3 nucleotide sequence: TGCAGCGTTGGGACAGGGGGCGCGGACTATGGCTACACCTTC.

The gene calls are TRBV12-3 or TRBV12-4 and TRBJ1-2; weak D call: TRBD1 (6 bases). There are 13 residues in the CDR3. The V end lost 4 bases, the J end lost 4 bases, and 10 bases lay between the germline ends. CDR3 residues: CASSSGTLYGYTF. CDR3 sequence (DNA): TGTGCCAGCAGTTCCGGGACACTCTATGGCTACACCTTC.

The rearrangement uses TRBV5-4 and TRBJ1-1; D call uncertain. The CDR3 covers 15 residues. CDR1 and CDR2 (germline): SGHNT, YYREEE (reference sequence). V lost 1 base and J 1 base, leaving 11 bases between the germline ends. CDR3 amino acids: CASSLTGLANTEAFF. CDR3 DNA: TGTGCCAGCAGCTTGACGGGGTTGGCGAACACTGAAGCTTTCTTT.

This clone was seen many times. This chain uses TRBV28 with TRBJ2-2; 7 bases fit TRBD2. Trimming cost V 5 bases and J 3 bases; bases outside gene matches: 9. The CDR3 runs 16 residues. Germline values: CDR1 MDHEN, CDR2 SYDVKM. CDR3 nucleotide sequence: TGTGCCAGCAGTCCCCCCGGACTAGGGGACACCGGGGAGCTGTTTTTT. Its protein is CASSPPGLGDTGELFF.

This clone was counted a few times. This rearrangement joins TRBV6-4 to TRBJ2-7, with a tentative D call TRBD2 (5 bases). Germline CDR1 MRHNA, CDR2 SNTAGT. V lost 0 bases and J 7 bases, leaving 7 bases between the germline ends. The CDR3 runs to 12 residues. In DNA, the CDR3 is TGTGCCAGCAGTGACTCCCCGGGGGAGCAGTACGTC. Translation: CASSDSPGEQYV.

This chain links TRBV19 with TRBJ1-2; 7 positions agree with TRBD1. Germline V CDR1 and CDR2: LNHDA, SQIVND (reference sequence). The CDR3 has 15 residues. V was clipped by 7 bases and J by 1 base; unmatched bases: 9. The CDR3, as DNA: TGTGCCAGTACCCGGACAGGAGGAGATAACTATGGCTACACCTTC. This codes for CASTRTGGDNYGYTF.

The genes are TRBV30 and TRBJ2-1, with 7 bases aligning to TRBD1. Trimming took 4 bases from V and 8 from J; bases not matched to a gene: 14. Germline lookup yields CDR1 GTSNPN and CDR2 SVGIG (reference sequence). The length of the CDR3 is 15 residues. The CDR3 sequence is CAWTRGLSQGDEQFF. The CDR3 bases are TGTGCCTGGACCCGCGGTTTATCCCAGGGGGATGAGCAGTTCTTC.

The chain recombines TRBV11-3 with TRBJ2-3; 9 bases map to TRBD1. The CDR3 runs to 16 residues. The V and J ends lost 5 bases and 5 bases, in that order; junction bases with no gene match: 11. From germline, CDR1 is SGHNT and CDR2 YENEEA. The chain's CDR3 is CASSPGTGKGKDTQYF. CDR3 sequence (DNA): TGTGCCAGCAGCCCAGGGACAGGGAAGGGGAAAGATACGCAGTATTTT. Variable domain in full (rest from reference TRBV11-3 and TRBJ2-3): EAGVVQSPRYKIIEKKQPVAFWCNPISGHNTLYWYLQNLGQGPELLIRYENEEAVDDSQLPKDRFSAERLKGVDSTLKIQPAELGDSAVYLCASSPGTGKGKDTQYFGPGTRLTVL.

The V call is TRBV5-1, the J call TRBJ1-1; 8 bases agree with TRBD1. The CDR3 is 14 residues long. After removal of 4 bases from V and 4 bases from J, the junction contained 6 bases not matched to a gene. CDR1 and CDR2 (germline): SGHRS, YFSETQ. DNA of the CDR3: TGCGCCAGCAGCGCACAGGGGGTTGGCACTGAAGCTTTCTTT. Amino acid sequence: CASSAQGVGTEAFF.